A single sample is the source of the 15 T cell receptor beta chains below, sequenced in a study of CD8 T cells in Susac syndrome. RNA amounts of about 0.45 to 1 ug underwent reverse transcription with random hexamers. Each CDR3 protein gets one entry after TCRdb re-called the immunoSEQ multiplex PCR reads with MiXCR. The sample includes approximately 190,000 distinct CDR3 sequences, 85% to 95% of them seen just once. What was sequenced was CD8+ T cells from PBMCs. The receptors originated from a human donor with Susac syndrome.

The CDR3 region is CASSQDSYEQYF. The CDR3 DNA reads TGTGCCAGCAGCCAAGATTCCTACGAGCAGTACTTC. This chain uses TRBV4-2 with TRBJ2-7; unclear D gene. V lost 0 bases to trimming and J lost 1 base, with 1 base between them. CDR1 and CDR2 from the germline V gene are LGHNA and YNFKEQ. The CDR3 is 12 residues long.

This clonotype was seen once. The chain combines TRBV20-1 with TRBJ2-5, with TRBD2 matching over 8 bases. V shed 3 bases and J 1 base; nucleotides not matched to a gene: 10. The CDR3 extends over 16 amino acids. Germline assignment: CDR1 DFQATT and CDR2 SNEGSKA (reference sequence). The CDR3 sequence is CSASGGAGGPQETQYF. The CDR3 DNA reads TGCAGTGCTAGCGGGGGGGCGGGAGGTCCCCAAGAGACCCAGTACTTC.

This clonotype was observed a few times. The chain uses TRBV18 and TRBJ1-1; tentatively, D is TRBD1 (5 bases). This CDR3 has 14 residues. V was shortened by 4 bases and J by 3 bases, with 12 bases between the two germline ends. Germline CDR1 KGHSH, CDR2 LQKENI. The CDR3 DNA reads TGTGCCAGCTCACTCGTTGGGGGAGACACTGAAGCTTTCTTT. Amino acids: CASSLVGGDTEAFF.

This chain joins TRBV20-1 and TRBJ2-7; 13 bases match TRBD2. The CDR3 contains 14 residues. Trimming at V came to 6 bases and at J to 3 bases, leaving 5 bases not matched to a gene. Germline CDR1 is DFQATT and CDR2 is SNEGSKA (reference sequence). Here the CDR3 DNA reads TGCAGTGCCCAACTAGCGGGGGGGAACTACGAGCAGTACTTC. Its translation: CSAQLAGGNYEQYF.

The V and J genes are TRBV5-6 and TRBJ2-2; perhaps TRBD1 as D (6 bases). Germline V gene data show CDR1 as SGHDT and CDR2 as YYEEEE. The V and J ends lost 0 bases and 0 bases respectively, with 9 bases between them. The CDR3 runs to 16 residues. The CDR3 loop is CASSLGQGSNTGELFF. CDR3 DNA sequence: TGTGCCAGCAGCTTGGGTCAGGGGTCGAACACCGGGGAGCTGTTTTTT.

The genes are TRBV27 and TRBJ2-7; 9 nucleotides line up with TRBD2. From germline, CDR1 is MNHEY and CDR2 SMNVEV (reference sequence). CDR3 length: 16 residues. Losses at the gene ends were 5 bases for V and 2 bases for J; bases not matched to a gene: 10. The CDR3 sequence: CASSPSSGALPYEQYF. CDR3 bases: TGTGCCAGCAGTCCTTCTAGCGGGGCGCTGCCCTACGAGCAGTACTTC.

V and J are TRBV27 and TRBJ1-5; D unresolved. Germline-derived CDR1 and CDR2 are MNHEY and SMNVEV (reference sequence). Trimming cost V 7 bases and J 5 bases, with 12 bases left between them. The CDR3 consists of 13 residues. The CDR3 DNA follows: TGTGCCAGCACCGAGGGTGTGGATCAGCCCCAGCATTTT. It codes for CASTEGVDQPQHF.

The genes are TRBV7-8 and TRBJ2-7; maybe TRBD2 (6 bases). Trimming removed 7 bases at V and 3 bases at J, with 13 bases between. The CDR3 is 13 residues long. Germline-derived CDR1 and CDR2 are SGHVS and FQNEAQ. The CDR3 loop is CASMSSDYYEQYF. In nucleotides, the CDR3 is TGTGCCAGCATGTCTAGCGACTACTACGAGCAGTACTTC.

The CDR3 region is CATSSTPNWAGQPQHF. The CDR3 DNA sequence: TGTGCCACCAGCAGCACGCCCAATTGGGCGGGTCAGCCCCAGCATTTT. The chain uses TRBV15 and TRBJ1-5; D gene ambiguous. The V end lost 3 bases, the J end lost 6 bases, and 18 bases lay between the germline ends. This CDR3 is built from 16 residues. Germline CDR1 reads LNHNV; CDR2 reads YYDKDF (reference sequence).

This sequence joins TRBV6-1 and TRBJ2-1; TRBD2 might be the D (5 bases). Germline-derived CDR1 and CDR2 are MNHNS and SASEGT. The germline V and J ends were trimmed by 6 bases and 8 bases, with 11 bases remaining between them. The CDR3 sequence is 12 residues long. The CDR3 DNA sequence: TGTGCCAGCAGCTTGGACTGGTATGAGCAGTTCTTC. The encoded protein is CASSLDWYEQFF.

The chain links TRBV28 to TRBJ2-7; a possible D gene is TRBD1 (5 bases). Deletions cut 5 bases from V and 6 bases from J, with 14 bases between. This CDR3 is 13 amino acids long. The germline CDR1 and CDR2 sequences are MDHEN and SYDVKM. CDR3 region: CASSASQGSEQYF. Here the CDR3 DNA reads TGTGCCAGCAGTGCGAGCCAGGGTTCCGAGCAGTACTTC.

The V call is TRBV6-5, the J call TRBJ2-1; D unclear. V lost 2 bases, J lost 13 bases, and 9 bases lay in between. Germline V gives CDR1 MNHEY, CDR2 SVGAGI. This CDR3 has 11 residues. This chain's CDR3 is CASSYGQSQFF. The CDR3 DNA reads as TGTGCCAGCAGTTACGGTCAGTCCCAGTTCTTC.

The chain uses TRBV27 and TRBJ1-1, with D tentatively TRBD1 (6 bases). CDR3 length equals 13 residues. Per germline, CDR1 MNHEY and CDR2 SMNVEV (reference sequence). With 5 bases removed from V and 6 bases from J, the gap between germline ends came to 13 bases. The CDR3, as DNA: TGTGCCAGCAGTCTGGACCGGGGGCCTGAAGCTTTCTTT. Translating it yields CASSLDRGPEAFF.

The chain recombines TRBV23-1 with TRBJ1-5, with D possibly being TRBD1 (6 bases). TRBV23-1 is given ORF status, its function remaining uncertain. The CDR3 contains 14 residues. V lost 6 bases and J lost 0, with 9 bases in between. Here the CDR3 reads CASRDRPSNQPQHF. In nucleotides, the CDR3 is TGCGCCAGCAGAGACAGGCCTAGCAATCAGCCCCAGCATTTT.

The CDR3 is CASSLARGSTDTQYF. CDR3 DNA sequence: TGTGCCAGCAGCTTGGCGAGGGGCAGCACAGATACGCAGTATTTT. V usage is TRBV5-4 and J usage is TRBJ2-3; perhaps D is TRBD1 or TRBD2 (5 bases each). The CDR3 loop spans 15 amino acids. The germline gives CDR1 SGHNT, CDR2 YYREEE (reference sequence). Trimming stripped 0 bases from V and 0 bases from J, with 8 bases between.